The 16 T cell receptor beta chains below come from one sample, sequenced in a study of T-cell memory formation after mild COVID-19. TCRdb re-analysed the 5' RACE reads in MiXCR, keeping a single row per CDR3 protein. The repertoire holds some 110,000 distinct CDR3 sequences, with around 11% as singletons. Sequenced input: PBMCs or a T cell subset sorted from them (not recorded which). The receptors stem from an adult woman who had mild COVID-19 (a few samples of this study predate the infection). Cell type and time point are not known.

CDR3 sequence (DNA): TGCAGTGCTAGCCGTGGACAGGGCGTGGGGGAGACCCAGTACTTC. Translated, it gives CSASRGQGVGETQYF. The chain employs TRBV20-1 and TRBJ2-5; 8 bases are a match to TRBD1. Germline CDR1 reads DFQATT; CDR2 reads SNEGSKA (reference sequence). The V segment lost 3 bases and the J segment 5 bases; nucleotides outside the gene matches: 11. The CDR3 runs 15 residues.

The V and J genes are TRBV4-3 and TRBJ2-7; D remains unclear. V was pared by 1 base and J by 6 bases, with 10 bases between. Germline CDR1 LGHNA, CDR2 YSLEER. The CDR3 length is 13 residues. CDR3 residues: CASSQVRAVEQYF. In DNA, the CDR3 is TGCGCCAGCAGCCAAGTAAGGGCTGTCGAGCAGTACTTC.

DNA of the CDR3: TGTGCCAGCAGTTTGGACTTGGGACTCTCCTACGAGCAGTACTTC. It translates to CASSLDLGLSYEQYF. The genes are TRBV6-2 or TRBV6-3 and TRBJ2-7; possibly TRBD2 for D (6 bases). The germline CDR1 and CDR2 sequences are MNHEY and SVGEGT. This CDR3 is 15 amino acids long. The V end lost 4 bases, the J end lost 0 bases, and 13 bases lay between the germline ends.

The rearrangement joins TRBV12-3 or TRBV12-4 to TRBJ2-3; 13 positions agree with TRBD2. The CDR3 is made up of 19 amino acids. The junction had 14 bases not matched to a gene; V was cut back by 7 bases and J by 1 base. The CDR3 is CASTWTSGRGGEGTDTQYF. The CDR3 DNA sequence: TGTGCCAGCACCTGGACTAGCGGGAGAGGTGGAGAAGGCACAGATACGCAGTATTTT.

Ten or more counts support this clonotype. This chain uses TRBV5-1 with TRBJ2-3; D unclear. There are 16 residues in the CDR3. Germline V gene lookup returns CDR1 SGHRS and CDR2 YFSETQ. Trimming pared 1 base from V and 0 bases from J, leaving 12 bases between. CDR3 in amino acids: CASSLPVTSSTDTQYF. CDR3 sequence (DNA): TGCGCCAGCAGCTTGCCGGTAACTTCTAGCACAGATACGCAGTATTTT.

The genes are TRBV5-6 and TRBJ2-1; a possible D gene is TRBD1 (5 bases). The CDR3 is made up of 14 amino acids. The V end was cut by 1 base, the J end by 4 bases, with 9 bases between. Germline CDR1 reads SGHDT; CDR2 reads YYEEEE. CDR3 in amino acids: CASSLWTTYNEQFF. The CDR3 DNA reads as TGTGCCAGCAGCTTGTGGACAACTTACAATGAGCAGTTCTTC.

The chain combines TRBV4-1 with TRBJ2-1; the match to TRBD2 covers 7 bases. There are 14 residues in the CDR3. In germline, CDR1 is MGHRA, CDR2 YSYEKL. Germline trimming cut 3 bases from V and 6 bases from J; bases unmatched to any gene: 5. The CDR3 protein is CASSQAGTTNEQFF. CDR3 coding DNA: TGCGCCAGCAGCCAGGCCGGGACTACCAATGAGCAGTTCTTC.

The V gene is TRBV7-2, the J gene TRBJ2-7; D ambiguous. The CDR3 spans 15 residues. V was pared by 0 bases and J by 4 bases, with 13 bases between. Germline V gives CDR1 SGHTA, CDR2 FQGNSA. This CDR3 reads CASSLAVGFSYEQYF. As DNA, the CDR3 is TGTGCCAGCAGCTTAGCGGTGGGGTTTTCTTACGAGCAGTACTTC.

This clonotype was detected only a few times. The chain recombines TRBV12-3 or TRBV12-4 with TRBJ2-3, with 14 bases fitting TRBD2. The CDR3 length is 17 residues. V lost 4 bases, J lost 4 bases, and 7 bases stayed unmatched. The CDR3 region is CASSSRLAGGDSDTQYF. CDR3 nucleotide sequence: TGTGCCAGCAGTTCCCGACTAGCGGGGGGGGATTCAGATACGCAGTATTTT.

This clonotype was seen a few times. This chain uses TRBV5-4 with TRBJ2-5; TRBD2 aligns across 7 bases. The trim removed 3 bases at V and 2 bases at J, leaving 4 bases unmatched. CDR1 and CDR2 (germline): SGHNT, YYREEE (reference sequence). The CDR3 has 14 residues. CDR3 residues: CASSWSGTQETQYF. The DNA of the CDR3 is TGTGCCAGCAGCTGGAGCGGGACTCAAGAGACCCAGTACTTC.

This clonotype occurred a few times. This chain uses TRBV7-6 with TRBJ2-7, with 10 bases aligning to TRBD2. Per the germline V gene, CDR1 is SGHVS and CDR2 is FNYEAQ. V trimming: 5 bases; J trimming: 0 bases; junction bases outside the gene matches: 13. This CDR3 is 18 amino acids long. CDR3 sequence reads: CASSDGASGGYSSYEQYF. CDR3 bases: TGTGCCAGCAGCGATGGGGCTAGCGGGGGTTACAGCTCCTACGAGCAGTACTTC.

The chain is built from TRBV4-1 and TRBJ2-7; 10 bases are shared with TRBD1. This CDR3 is built from 15 residues. Germline-derived CDR1 and CDR2 are MGHRA and YSYEKL. V shed 6 bases and J 0 bases; nucleotides not matched to a gene: 5. CDR3: CASRLGQGSSYEQYF. CDR3 sequence (DNA): TGCGCCAGCAGGTTGGGACAGGGGAGCTCCTACGAGCAGTACTTC.

The J gene is TRBJ2-3, the V gene TRBV9; a possible D gene is TRBD1 (6 bases). Germline CDR1 SGDLS, CDR2 YYNGEE. V was clipped by 0 bases and J by 4 bases, with 15 bases between them. The CDR3 has 16 amino acids. The CDR3, as DNA: TGTGCCAGCAGCGTAGCGAACAGGGTTTTGGCAGATACGCAGTATTTT. Its translation is CASSVANRVLADTQYF. The full variable domain, completed using reference TRBV9 and TRBJ2-3, is DSGVTQTPKHLITATGQRVTLRCSPRSGDLSVYWYQQSLDQGLQFLIQYYNGEERAKGNILERFSAQQFPDLHSELNLSSLELGDSALYFCASSVANRVLADTQYFGPGTRLTVL.

V usage is TRBV20-1 and J usage is TRBJ2-7, with D maybe TRBD2 (5 bases). CDR1 and CDR2 from the germline V gene are DFQATT and SNEGSKA (reference sequence). There are 14 residues in the CDR3. The V end lost 0 bases, the J end lost 3 bases, and 12 bases lay between the germline ends. CDR3 DNA: TGCAGTGCTAGAGATCTCGGTGAGGGCTACGAGCAGTACTTC. Residues: CSARDLGEGYEQYF.

This clonotype occurred a few times. The CDR3 reads CATSRRGPGITYNEQFF. CDR3 DNA: TGTGCCACCAGCAGACGGGGGCCGGGAATAACCTACAATGAGCAGTTCTTC. The rearrangement joins TRBV15 to TRBJ2-1; the D call may be TRBD1 or TRBD2 (6 bases each). Germline CDR1 is LNHNV and CDR2 is YYDKDF (reference sequence). The CDR3 consists of 17 residues. V was shortened by 2 bases and J by 2 bases, with 16 bases between the two germline ends.

The CDR3, as DNA: TGTGCCAGCAGTTTAGGCCATAACACTGAAGCTTTCTTT. Its translation: CASSLGHNTEAFF. The chain couples TRBV12-3 or TRBV12-4 to TRBJ1-1, with D unresolved. The germline V and J ends were trimmed by 1 base and 2 bases, with 5 bases remaining between them. The CDR3 contains 13 residues.